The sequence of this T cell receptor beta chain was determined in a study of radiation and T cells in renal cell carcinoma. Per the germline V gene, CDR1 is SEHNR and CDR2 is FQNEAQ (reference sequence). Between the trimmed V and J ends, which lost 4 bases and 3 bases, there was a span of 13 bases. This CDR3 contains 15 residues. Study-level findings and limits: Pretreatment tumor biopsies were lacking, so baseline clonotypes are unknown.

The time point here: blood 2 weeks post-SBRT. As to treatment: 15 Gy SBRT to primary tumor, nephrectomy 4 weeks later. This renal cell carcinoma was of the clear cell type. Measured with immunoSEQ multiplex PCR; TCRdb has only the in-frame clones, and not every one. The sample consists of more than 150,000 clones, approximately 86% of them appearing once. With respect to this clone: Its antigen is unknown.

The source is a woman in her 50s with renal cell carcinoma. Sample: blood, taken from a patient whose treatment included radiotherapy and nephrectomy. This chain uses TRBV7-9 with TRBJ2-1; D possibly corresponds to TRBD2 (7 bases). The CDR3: CASSSRGADYNEQFF. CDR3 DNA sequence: TGTGCCAGCAGCTCTCGGGGGGCAGACTACAATGAGCAGTTCTTC.